The rows below give T cell receptor beta chains drawn from one sample of a study of early T cells in non-severe SARS-CoV-2 infection. TCRdb reprocessed the 5' RACE reads with MiXCR, giving one entry per CDR3 protein. The sample includes about 69,000 distinct CDR3 sequences, roughly 9.4% of them seen just once. The specimen sequenced was whole blood. Receptors originate from an adult who was a healthcare worker with PCR-confirmed SARS-CoV-2 infection or an uninfected control (not recorded which). Each CDR3 is given with its conserved first and last residue. A D gene is named only where the DNA matches it firmly. Clone size is not always given. Where it is, it says once, few, many or a class for expanded clones.

abundance,v_gene,d_gene,j_gene,CDR3aa,CDR3nt
many,TRBV18,TRBD1,TRBJ2-7,CASSGPGQLLSYEQYF,TGTGCCAGCTCAGGACCGGGACAGCTCCTCTCCTACGAGCAGTACTTC
many,TRBV6-6,-,TRBJ2-2,CASKPGPGELFF,TGTGCCAGCAAACCCGGGCCCGGGGAGCTGTTTTTT
many,TRBV10-2,-,TRBJ2-2,CASSAVSPRNTGELFF,TGCGCCAGCAGTGCTGTAAGCCCTCGGAACACCGGGGAGCTGTTTTTT
-,TRBV19,-,TRBJ2-1,CASSLGGAAYNEQFF,TGTGCCAGTAGCCTGGGGGGGGCGGCCTACAATGAGCAGTTCTTC
few,TRBV2,-,TRBJ2-7,CASSGGGANHEQYF,TGTGCCAGCAGTGGAGGGGGGGCTAATCACGAGCAGTACTTC
many,TRBV7-6,-,TRBJ2-2,CASSPPGTPNTGELFF,TGTGCCAGCAGCCCTCCAGGGACTCCGAACACCGGGGAGCTGTTTTTT
-,TRBV7-9,TRBD2,TRBJ2-1,CASSLGAGPGAGANYNEQFF,TGTGCCAGCAGCTTAGGAGCCGGGCCAGGAGCGGGAGCAAACTACAATGAGCAGTTCTTC
few,TRBV5-8,-,TRBJ2-2,CATRDQGSTGELFF,TGTGCCACCCGTGACCAGGGAAGCACCGGGGAGCTGTTTTTT
few,TRBV20-1,-,TRBJ1-2,CSAEPNESRDGLIYTF,TGCAGTGCTGAACCTAACGAAAGCCGGGACGGCCTCATCTACACCTTC
-,TRBV7-2,TRBD2,TRBJ2-3,CASSLRQGLASDTQYF,TGTGCCAGCAGCTTACGCCAGGGACTAGCATCAGATACGCAGTATTTT
many,TRBV20-1,TRBD2,TRBJ2-3,CSAGTSGAKHSTDTQYF,TGCAGTGCTGGGACTAGCGGGGCCAAGCATAGCACAGATACGCAGTATTTT
many,TRBV20-1,TRBD2,TRBJ2-7,CSARRTSTPYEQYF,TGCAGTGCTCGCCGGACTAGCACCCCCTACGAGCAGTACTTC
many,TRBV5-4,-,TRBJ2-7,CASSSGTGSSYEQYF,TGTGCCAGCAGCAGCGGGACAGGAAGCTCCTACGAGCAGTACTTC
-,TRBV6-2/TRBV6-3,-,TRBJ2-7,CASSYGTASYEQYF,TGTGCCAGCAGTTACGGTACAGCCTCCTACGAGCAGTACTTC
many,TRBV13,-,TRBJ2-7,CASSYYGGTADYEQYF,TGTGCCAGCAGCTATTATGGCGGGACAGCAGACTACGAGCAGTACTTC
many,TRBV6-1,TRBD2,TRBJ2-7,CASRLLAQWGYEQYF,TGTGCCAGCAGGTTACTAGCGCAATGGGGCTACGAGCAGTACTTC
many,TRBV29-1,-,TRBJ2-5,CSVAGGQGQTQYF,TGCAGCGTAGCTGGGGGGCAGGGACAGACCCAGTACTTC
-,TRBV7-9,-,TRBJ2-5,CASSVGGETQYF,TGTGCCAGCAGTGTGGGGGGTGAGACCCAGTACTTC
many,TRBV30,-,TRBJ1-2,CAWSRPDTNYGYTF,TGTGCCTGGAGTCGCCCGGATACTAACTATGGCTACACCTTC
many,TRBV2,-,TRBJ2-1,CASGPGRYNEQFF,TGTGCCAGCGGACCGGGACGGTACAATGAGCAGTTCTTC
many,TRBV19,-,TRBJ1-4,CASSNLAQRGTENEKLFF,TGTGCCAGTAGCAACCTGGCCCAGAGAGGAACTGAGAATGAAAAACTGTTTTTT
many,TRBV12-5,TRBD2,TRBJ2-1,CASGFPGGLFYNEQFF,TGTGCTAGTGGTTTCCCGGGGGGGCTCTTCTACAATGAGCAGTTCTTC